These 10 T cell receptor beta chains were all obtained from the same sample, sequenced in a study of cytomegalovirus exposure and HLA in healthy donors. PCR amplification relied on 60 Vbeta primers (plus 13 Jbeta primers). TCRdb's copy holds only in-frame clones and misses some; the assay was immunoSEQ multiplex PCR. The table shows roughly 120,000 clones, with about 72% occurring only once. Material for sequencing was PBMCs. The receptors shown here come from a man between 45 and 60 years old in good health and CMV-seropositive.

This clone was seen a handful of times. As DNA, the CDR3 is TGTGCCAGCCTAATGCCAGGGCAAGCACGCAATGAGCAGTTCTTC. This codes for CASLMPGQARNEQFF. The chain employs TRBV11-2 and TRBJ2-1; tentative D call: TRBD1 (5 bases). Germline CDR1 SGHAT, CDR2 FQNNGV. The CDR3 extends over 15 amino acids. V lost 8 bases and J lost 6, with 20 bases in between.

The genes are TRBV7-2 and TRBJ2-2, with 10 bases aligning to TRBD2. V dropped 5 bases and J dropped 5; count of bases not matched to a gene: 11. This CDR3 has 17 amino acids. In germline, CDR1 is SGHTA, CDR2 FQGNSA. CDR3 DNA sequence: TGTGCCAGCAGCCCCCGGGGGAGCGGGGGGGCAACCGGGGAGCTGTTTTTT. Its translation is CASSPRGSGGATGELFF.

The chain combines TRBV5-1 with TRBJ2-5; 9 nucleotides agree with TRBD2. The J call is doubtful: the DNA matches TRBJ2-7 better. CDR1 is SGHRS and CDR2 is YFSETQ in the germline V gene. CDR3 length: 18 residues. The CDR3 loop reads CASSLAGIWREGRYEQYF. The CDR3 DNA reads TGCGCCAGCAGCTTGGCCGGTATTTGGCGGGAGGGCCGGTACGAGCAGTACTTC.

The CDR3 DNA is TGCGTTGGCGGGGGGGATGGCACCTTC. This encodes CVGGGDGTF. The V gene is TRBV29-1, the J gene TRBJ1-2, with D tentatively TRBD1 (5 bases). The CDR3 length is 9 residues. Germline CDR1 SQVTM, CDR2 ANQGSEA.

The CDR3 protein is CASSPESPVKSDEQYF. In DNA form, the CDR3 reads TGTGCCAGCTCACCCGAATCACCGGTGAAGAGCGACGAGCAGTACTTC. The V and J genes are TRBV18 and TRBJ2-7; no firm D call. The V gene lost 3 bases and the J gene lost 5 bases, with 20 bases spanning the gap. Germline CDR1 KGHSH, CDR2 LQKENI. CDR3 length: 16 residues. The entire variable domain, with the rest obtained from reference TRBV18 and TRBJ2-7, is as follows: NAGVMQNPRHLVRRRGQEARLRCSPMKGHSHVYWYRQLPEEGLKFMVYLQKENIIDESGMPKERFSAEFPKEGPSILRIQQVVRGDSAAYFCASSPESPVKSDEQYFGPGTRLTVT.

The chain carries TRBV11-3 and TRBJ2-1; TRBD1 aligns across 11 bases. J lost 7 bases, V lost 4 bases, and 9 bases had no gene match. The V gene's germline CDR1 is SGHNT and CDR2 YENEEA. The CDR3 spans 16 residues. The DNA of the CDR3 is TGTGCCAGCAGCTCCACCCGGGACAGGGGGTGGAATGAGCAGTTCTTC. The encoded protein is CASSSTRDRGWNEQFF.

This rearrangement joins TRBV29-1 to TRBJ2-7, with a possible D match to TRBD2 (6 bases). The CDR3 has 13 amino acids. Germline assignment: CDR1 SQVTM and CDR2 ANQGSEA. Deletions cut 3 bases from V and 4 bases from J, with 13 bases between. The CDR3 here is CSVDSGSRYEQYF. CDR3 nucleotides: TGCAGCGTTGACTCCGGGAGTAGATACGAGCAGTACTTC.

The V call is TRBV6-1, the J call TRBJ2-3; 8 bases align to TRBD2. The length of the CDR3 is 14 residues. The junction had 5 bases not matched to a gene; V was cut back by 5 bases and J by 4 bases. Germline values: CDR1 MNHNS, CDR2 SASEGT. CDR3 sequence: CASSRTSLADTQYF. The CDR3 DNA reads as TGTGCCAGCAGTCGGACTAGCCTCGCAGATACGCAGTATTTT.

This chain connects TRBV9 to TRBJ1-2; 7 bases agree with TRBD1. The CDR3 consists of 17 residues. The junction had 8 bases not matched to a gene; V was cut back by 0 bases and J by 0 bases. Germline loops: CDR1 SGDLS, CDR2 YYNGEE. This CDR3 is CASSVGGWTGPNYGYTF. The CDR3 DNA sequence: TGTGCCAGCAGCGTAGGGGGATGGACAGGACCTAACTATGGCTACACCTTC. The variable domain in full, with the rest retrieved from reference TRBV9 and TRBJ1-2, is DSGVTQTPKHLITATGQRVTLRCSPRSGDLSVYWYQQSLDQGLQFLIQYYNGEERAKGNILERFSAQQFPDLHSELNLSSLELGDSALYFCASSVGGWTGPNYGYTFGSGTRLTVV.

The rearrangement uses TRBV4-2 and TRBJ2-1; D is possibly TRBD2 (6 bases). Trimming shortened V by 4 bases and J by 5 bases, and 18 bases separated the two germline ends. The CDR3 extends over 16 amino acids. Germline loops: CDR1 LGHNA, CDR2 YNFKEQ. The CDR3 loop reads CASSPQLASVDNEQFF. CDR3 bases: TGTGCCAGCAGCCCTCAACTAGCTTCGGTTGACAATGAGCAGTTCTTC.